This note documents a single T cell receptor beta chain sequence. Antigen unknown. The data derive from a study of tumor-infiltrating lymphocytes in primary liver carcinoma. Notes on the study in general: The samples were not sorted (they were bulk), so CD4+ and CD8+ repertoires were not compared. Tumor samples exhibited a significantly greater top-250-clone fraction than blood samples (p = 0.039).

The V end lost 6 bases, the J end lost 5 bases, and 19 bases lay between the germline ends. Germline loops: CDR1 SEHNR, CDR2 FQNEAQ (reference sequence). The CDR3 runs 16 residues. Both blood RNA, taken from unsorted whole blood, and germline DNA were extracted. Synthesis of TCR beta cDNA was carried out from 500 ng total RNA with a constant-region primer. Employing slightly modified ARM-PCR, three nested multiplex PCR rounds were run, and these gave rise to the TCR beta libraries. Primers for the first two PCR rounds were TRBV1-TRBV30 forward primers and a C-beta reverse primer (approximately 10 cycles per round). A single record per CDR3 protein comes from TCRdb applying MiXCR to the multiplex PCR reads. This table has about 330,000 distinct CDR3 sequences, about 65% appearing once.

Sequencing was performed on peripheral blood. V gene TRBV7-9 combines with J gene TRBJ2-2, with D tentatively TRBD1 (6 bases). The TCR originated in a man aged 35 to 55 with primary liver carcinoma and hepatitis B virus infection. The CDR3 region has the DNA TGTGCCAGCAGTCGTCTTCCCCCAGGGGAGACCGGGGAGCTGTTTTTT. Encoded protein: CASSRLPPGETGELFF.